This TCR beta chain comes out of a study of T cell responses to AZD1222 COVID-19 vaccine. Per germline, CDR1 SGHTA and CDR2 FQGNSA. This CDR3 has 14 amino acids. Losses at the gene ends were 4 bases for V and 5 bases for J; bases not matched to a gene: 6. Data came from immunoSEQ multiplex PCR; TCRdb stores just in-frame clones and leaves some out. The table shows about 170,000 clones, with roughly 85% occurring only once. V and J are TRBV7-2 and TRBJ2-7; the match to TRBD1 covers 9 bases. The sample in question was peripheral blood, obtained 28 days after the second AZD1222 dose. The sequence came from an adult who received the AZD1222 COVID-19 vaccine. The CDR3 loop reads CASSSRQGGDEQYF. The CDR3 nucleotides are TGTGCCAGCAGCTCGAGACAGGGGGGGGACGAGCAGTACTTC.